Following are 13 T cell receptor beta chains from one sample sequenced in a study of T cells in Graves' hyperthyroidism and ophthalmopathy. Amplification yielded TCR beta CDR3 regions, with RNA transcripts as the source. HTBI primers were employed in a first-round RT-PCR of the TCR CDR3. TCRdb analysed the multiplex PCR reads with MiXCR anew, one entry per CDR3 protein. The data hold a few hundred thousand distinct CDR3 sequences, with about 15% observed a single time. Sequencing input: blood. These receptors were taken from a woman younger than 30 with Graves' hyperthyroidism.

This clonotype was seen ten or more times. The V and J genes are TRBV12-3 or TRBV12-4 and TRBJ2-7; D is perhaps TRBD2 (6 bases). Trimming took off 6 bases at V and 7 bases at J, with 22 bases between the two ends. The CDR3 runs to 15 residues. CDR3 nucleotide sequence: TGTGCCAGCAGCCTAACACTGGGGGGAGTGGGGGAGCAGTACTTC. Translating it yields CASSLTLGGVGEQYF.

The V call is TRBV27, the J call TRBJ2-1; 7 bases are shared with TRBD1. This CDR3 comprises 13 residues. The J segment lost 7 bases and the V segment lost 5 bases, leaving 5 bases of the junction unmatched. The V gene's germline CDR1 is MNHEY and CDR2 SMNVEV (reference sequence). The CDR3 bases are TGTGCCAGCAGTAGTTACAGGGGTAATGAGCAGTTCTTC. Protein product: CASSSYRGNEQFF.

This clonotype was found once. The V call is TRBV28, the J call TRBJ2-3, with D maybe TRBD2 (6 bases). V gave up 0 bases and J gave up 0 bases, with 16 bases separating them. Germline CDR1 MDHEN, CDR2 SYDVKM. This CDR3 spans 18 amino acids. The CDR3 region is CASSLWGRGTPSTDTQYF. CDR3 in DNA: TGTGCCAGCAGTTTATGGGGTCGGGGGACGCCTAGCACAGATACGCAGTATTTT.

V usage is TRBV3-1 and J usage is TRBJ2-5; perhaps TRBD1 as D (8 bases). In germline, CDR1 is LGHDT, CDR2 YNNKEL (reference sequence). CDR3 length: 17 residues. The V end was cut by 0 bases, the J end by 5 bases, with 19 bases between. CDR3 sequence (DNA): TGTGCCAGCAGCCAAGACAGGACAGGGAGGGTTTTGGAGACCCAGTACTTC. Its protein product is CASSQDRTGRVLETQYF.

This clonotype was observed at least ten times. The V call is TRBV27, the J call TRBJ1-2, with D perhaps matching TRBD1 (5 bases). Germline V CDR1 and CDR2: MNHEY, SMNVEV (reference sequence). The CDR3 length is 13 residues. Deletions cut 5 bases from V and 5 bases from J, with 12 bases between. CDR3 bases: TGTGCCAGCAGTGGGGCGGGTGGATATGGCTACACCTTC. Its protein is CASSGAGGYGYTF.

This clonotype occurred many times. The chain employs TRBV28 and TRBJ2-3; 9 bases are a match to TRBD1. The CDR3 length is 15 residues. Trimming cost V 7 bases and J 2 bases; bases outside gene matches: 7. Looked up from germline, CDR1 is MDHEN and CDR2 is SYDVKM. The CDR3 sequence is CASKGWDRVTDTQYF. The CDR3, as DNA: TGTGCCAGCAAGGGGTGGGACAGGGTCACAGATACGCAGTATTTT.

This clonotype came up many times. The gene calls are TRBV12-3 or TRBV12-4 and TRBJ1-5, with D unresolved. CDR3 length: 14 amino acids. Trimming left V 4 bases short and J 4 bases short, with 11 bases between. In DNA form, the CDR3 reads TGTGCCAGCAGTTATAACCCTCTTAATCAGCCCCAGCATTTT. Amino acid sequence: CASSYNPLNQPQHF.

The sample holds a few counts of this clonotype. At one end, the junction sequence differs from germline, possibly due to a read error. This chain links TRBV3-1 with TRBJ2-3, with 11 nucleotides matching TRBD1. The length of the CDR3 is 15 residues. Germline loops: CDR1 LGHDT, CDR2 YNNKEL (reference sequence). CDR3 sequence reads: CAISVRDRGSDTQYF. CDR3 DNA sequence: TGTGCCATCAGCGTCCGGGACAGGGGGTCAGATACGCAGTATTTT.

Many counts were recorded for this clonotype. This chain joins TRBV12-3 or TRBV12-4 and TRBJ2-1, with D tentatively TRBD2 (6 bases). This CDR3 comprises 15 residues. Trimming stripped 0 bases from V and 4 bases from J, with 10 bases between. The CDR3 region has the DNA TGTGCCAGCAGTTTAGCGCGGGGTAGTTACAATGAGCAGTTCTTC. As protein: CASSLARGSYNEQFF.

V usage is TRBV5-1 and J usage is TRBJ2-1; tentative D call: TRBD2 (5 bases). The CDR3 runs to 13 residues. Germline V gene sequence: CDR1 SGHRS, CDR2 YFSETQ. The V and J ends lost 4 bases and 4 bases respectively, with 9 bases between them. CDR3 amino acids: CASSADFYNEQFF. CDR3 coding DNA: TGCGCCAGCAGCGCGGACTTTTACAATGAGCAGTTCTTC.

This clonotype was recorded many times. The chain recombines TRBV20-1 with TRBJ1-2; 11 bases align to TRBD1. The germline V gene has CDR1 DFQATT and CDR2 SNEGSKA (reference sequence). This CDR3 contains 14 residues. V dropped 5 bases and J dropped 7; count of bases not matched to a gene: 9. The CDR3, as DNA: TGCAGTGCTGAATCCGGACAGGGGGCTTTTGGCTACACCTTC. Its protein product is CSAESGQGAFGYTF.

CDR3 loop: CASSLPIRGAGELFF. CDR3 bases: TGTGCCAGTAGCCTTCCGATTCGGGGGGCCGGGGAGCTGTTTTTT. This chain uses TRBV19 with TRBJ2-2; 7 bases map to TRBD2. This CDR3 contains 15 residues. CDR1 is LNHDA and CDR2 is SQIVND in the germline V gene (reference sequence). Trimming removed 6 bases from V and 6 bases from J; junction bases left unmatched: 10.

This clonotype was picked up a small number of times. The gene calls are TRBV4-1 and TRBJ2-1; 9 bases are a match to TRBD2. This CDR3 comprises 16 residues. Germline CDR1 reads MGHRA; CDR2 reads YSYEKL. After removal of 2 bases from V and 9 bases from J, the junction contained 11 bases not matched to a gene. For the CDR3, the DNA is TGCGCCAGCAGCCAACCCGGGACTAGCCGGGGCGGTGAGCAGTTCTTC. This gives the protein CASSQPGTSRGGEQFF.